The next 27 T cell receptor beta chains were all read from a single sample in a study of vaccination effects on CD4 cells after COVID-19. ViraFEST expansion of antigen-specific CD4+ T cells with viral peptide pools preceded sequencing. When ten to eleven days of culture had elapsed, CD4+ T cells were isolated. TCRdb's table, derived via immunoSEQ multiplex PCR, lists solely in-frame clones and lacks some. The sample includes 50,000 to 75,000 clones, roughly 76% of them seen just once. These receptors have no known antigen. The material sequenced was CD4+ T cells from PBMCs cultured with HCoV-229E spike peptides, taken before COVID-19 vaccination. The source of these receptors is a human donor who received a COVID-19 vaccine.

This rearrangement joins TRBV6-5 to TRBJ2-4, with unresolved D. Trimming cost V 8 bases and J 0 bases, with 14 bases left between them. The CDR3 consists of 15 residues. Germline V gene lookup returns CDR1 MNHEY and CDR2 SVGAGI. DNA for the CDR3: TGTGCCAGCGTCGGGCAGAGACTAGCCAAAAACATTCAGTACTTC. Its protein product is CASVGQRLAKNIQYF.

The rearrangement joins TRBV7-2 to TRBJ2-5; D gene ambiguous. Per germline, CDR1 SGHTA and CDR2 FQGNSA. CDR3 length: 14 residues. Trimming took 5 bases from V and 5 from J, leaving 15 bases between them. The CDR3 coding sequence is TGTGCCAGCAGCCTCCGTCGGGTGGCGGAGACCCAGTACTTC. It translates to CASSLRRVAETQYF. Full variable domain (rest looked up from reference TRBV7-2 and TRBJ2-5): GAGVSQSPSNKVTEKGKDVELRCDPISGHTALYWYRQSLGQGLEFLIYFQGNSAPDKSGLPSDRFSAERTGGSVSTLTIQRTQQEDSAVYLCASSLRRVAETQYFGPGTRLLVL.

The V and J genes are TRBV7-2 and TRBJ1-6; D gene ambiguous. Trimming removed 1 base at V and 7 bases at J, with 11 bases between. Germline V gene sequence: CDR1 SGHTA, CDR2 FQGNSA. CDR3 length: 15 residues. The CDR3, as DNA: TGTGCCAGCAGCTTAGTGGCACTTACAAATTCACCCCTCCACTTT. Protein product: CASSLVALTNSPLHF.

The V call is TRBV7-8, the J call TRBJ2-3; TRBD1 matches 7 bases. The ends lost 11 bases at V and 2 bases at J; junction bases unmatched: 7. This CDR3 has 13 amino acids. The germline CDR1 and CDR2 sequences are SGHVS and FQNEAQ. The CDR3 loop reads CAGSGGSTDTQYF. CDR3 DNA sequence: TGTGCCGGCTCAGGGGGTTCCACAGATACGCAGTATTTT.

The chain employs TRBV2 and TRBJ1-4, with D hard to call. Trimming stripped 3 bases from V and 0 bases from J, with 8 bases between. Germline CDR1 SNHLY, CDR2 FYNNEI. The CDR3 loop spans 15 amino acids. The CDR3 region is CASSDVGTTNEKLFF. CDR3 nucleotide sequence: TGTGCCAGCAGTGATGTCGGGACAACTAATGAAAAACTGTTTTTT.

V is TRBV5-1 and J is TRBJ2-1; no clear D gene. From germline, CDR1 is SGHRS and CDR2 YFSETQ. The germline V and J ends were trimmed by 0 bases and 8 bases, with 18 bases remaining between them. The length of the CDR3 is 16 residues. This chain's CDR3 is CASSLDLGISRDEQFF. The CDR3 DNA reads TGCGCCAGCAGCTTGGACCTGGGCATTTCTAGGGATGAGCAGTTCTTC.

The rearrangement joins TRBV7-2 to TRBJ2-3, with a tentative D call TRBD1 (7 bases). CDR1 SGHTA and CDR2 FQGNSA come from the germline V gene. Trimming left V 5 bases short and J 5 bases short, with 11 bases between. The CDR3 length is 13 residues. The CDR3 nucleotides are TGTGCCAGCAGCCCTCAGGGGGGAGATACGCAGTATTTT. It yields the protein CASSPQGGDTQYF.

This sequence joins TRBV6-5 and TRBJ2-1; a possible D gene is TRBD2 (6 bases). The CDR3 extends over 14 amino acids. Germline V gene data show CDR1 as MNHEY and CDR2 as SVGAGI. V was shortened by 10 bases and J by 12 bases, with 25 bases between the two germline ends. The CDR3 loop is CATRIAVGPDGQFF. CDR3 DNA sequence: TGTGCCACCAGAATAGCGGTTGGGCCAGACGGGCAGTTCTTC.

The chain has TRBV5-1 and TRBJ2-5; TRBD1 is a possible D gene (5 bases). The length of the CDR3 is 16 residues. V gave up 0 bases and J gave up 0 bases, with 12 bases separating them. In germline, CDR1 is SGHRS, CDR2 YFSETQ. The CDR3 bases are TGCGCCAGCAGCTTGGAAGGGGCGCGGTACCAAGAGACCCAGTACTTC. This codes for CASSLEGARYQETQYF. The full variable domain, with the rest looked up from reference TRBV5-1 and TRBJ2-5, is KAGVTQTPRYLIKTRGQQVTLSCSPISGHRSVSWYQQTPGQGLQFLFEYFSETQRNKGNFPGRFSGRQFSNSRSEMNVSTLELGDSALYLCASSLEGARYQETQYFGPGTRLLVL.

This clone was recorded a few times. This chain connects TRBV5-6 to TRBJ1-6; D may be TRBD1 (6 bases). The CDR3 covers 15 residues. The germline V gene encodes CDR1 SGHDT and CDR2 YYEEEE. V lost 0 bases, J lost 9 bases, and 13 bases lay in between. This chain's CDR3 is CASSLAGEGASPLHF. The CDR3 DNA sequence: TGTGCCAGCAGCTTGGCAGGGGAAGGGGCTTCACCCCTCCACTTT.

The chain employs TRBV28 and TRBJ1-2; D gene unclear. CDR3 length: 12 amino acids. Germline V CDR1 and CDR2: MDHEN, SYDVKM. The ends were cut back, 7 bases at V and 8 bases at J, with 14 bases in the middle. CDR3: CASTVGVGGYTF. As DNA, the CDR3 is TGTGCCAGCACCGTAGGAGTCGGGGGCTACACCTTC.

As DNA, the CDR3 is TGTGCCAGCAGTTACATTAGTAGCTCTGGAAACACCATATATTTT. This gives the protein CASSYISSSGNTIYF. The gene calls are TRBV6-5 and TRBJ1-3; D unresolved. This CDR3 is 15 amino acids long. Trimming removed 2 bases from V and 0 bases from J, with 8 bases in between. Germline-derived CDR1 and CDR2 are MNHEY and SVGAGI.

The genes are TRBV7-9 and TRBJ2-2; 12 bases fit TRBD1. CDR1 and CDR2 from the germline V gene are SEHNR and FQNEAQ (reference sequence). This CDR3 is 15 amino acids long. V was pared by 5 bases and J by 8 bases, with 6 bases of the junction left unmatched. CDR3 sequence reads: CASSPGQGAQGELFF. The DNA of the CDR3 is TGTGCCAGCAGCCCGGGACAGGGGGCGCAGGGGGAGCTGTTTTTT.

The chain couples TRBV18 to TRBJ1-2, with 11 positions matching TRBD1. The CDR3 is made up of 17 amino acids. J gave up 6 bases and V 2 bases, and 11 bases lay outside the gene matches. CDR1 and CDR2 from the germline V gene are KGHSH and LQKENI. The CDR3 region has the DNA TGTGCCAGCTCACCAACAGGACAGGGGGCTTCTCAGGATGGCTACACCTTC. It yields the protein CASSPTGQGASQDGYTF.

The gene calls are TRBV6-5 and TRBJ1-3; D remains unclear. V dropped 5 bases and J dropped 7 bases, with 6 bases sitting between them. The germline gives CDR1 MNHEY, CDR2 SVGAGI. The CDR3 extends over 11 amino acids. CDR3 residues: CASSQANTIYF. Here the CDR3 DNA reads TGTGCCAGCAGTCAGGCCAACACCATATATTTT.

This chain links TRBV2 with TRBJ1-3; D gene unclear. V shed 0 bases and J shed 1 base, with 7 bases lying between them. This CDR3 region has 15 residues. From germline, CDR1 is SNHLY and CDR2 FYNNEI. CDR3 region: CASSEATYSGNTIYF. CDR3 bases: TGTGCCAGCAGTGAAGCGACTTATTCTGGAAACACCATATATTTT. Looking up the rest from reference TRBV2 and TRBJ1-3 gives the full variable domain: EPEVTQTPSHQVTQMGQEVILRCVPISNHLYFYWYRQILGQKVEFLVSFYNNEISEKSEIFDDQFSVERPDGSNFTLKIRSTKLEDSAMYFCASSEATYSGNTIYFGEGSWLTVV.

The chain combines TRBV10-1 with TRBJ1-6; D remains ambiguous. Per germline, CDR1 WNHNN and CDR2 SYGVQD (reference sequence). CDR3 length: 14 amino acids. V lost 8 bases and J lost 6, with 14 bases in between. The CDR3 region is CASPGFKANSPLHF. DNA of the CDR3: TGCGCCAGCCCTGGATTTAAGGCTAATTCACCCCTCCACTTT.

The table lists this clone with a few counts. The chain couples TRBV7-3 to TRBJ2-2, with 10 bases that match TRBD2. CDR1 and CDR2 (germline): SGHTA, FQGTGA. Unmatched junction bases numbered 3, after V lost 5 bases and J lost 3 bases. The CDR3 totals 15 residues. CDR3 nucleotide sequence: TGTGCCAGCAGCCGGACTAGCGGTTACACCGGGGAGCTGTTTTTT. Translated: CASSRTSGYTGELFF.

This clone was seen once. For the CDR3, the DNA is TGCGCCAGCAGCTTGGGGGACAATGGGGGCACTGAAGCTTTCTTT. It is translated as CASSLGDNGGTEAFF. This chain connects TRBV5-1 to TRBJ1-1; maybe TRBD1 (6 bases). V lost 0 bases and J lost 4, with 13 bases in between. The germline gives CDR1 SGHRS, CDR2 YFSETQ. The CDR3 runs 15 residues.

The rearrangement uses TRBV7-3 and TRBJ2-7, with 9 bases identical to TRBD1. Trimming cost V 5 bases and J 6 bases; bases outside gene matches: 11. Germline CDR1 and CDR2: SGHTA and FQGTGA. This CDR3 comprises 15 residues. The CDR3 sequence is CASSVTGGGYTEQYV. CDR3 bases: TGTGCCAGCAGCGTCACAGGGGGCGGGTATACCGAGCAGTACGTC.

V is TRBV28 and J is TRBJ2-1; weak D call: TRBD2 (6 bases). The CDR3 runs to 16 residues. Looked up from germline, CDR1 is MDHEN and CDR2 is SYDVKM. The V and J ends lost 5 bases and 0 bases respectively, with 14 bases between them. CDR3 bases: TGTGCCAGCAGTCCCGGAGGGCACCTCTCCTACAATGAGCAGTTCTTC. Translating it yields CASSPGGHLSYNEQFF.

This clone came up once. CDR3 region: CATSDSVASGTSDTQYF. CDR3 nucleotide sequence: TGTGCCACCAGTGATTCCGTGGCTAGCGGGACCTCAGATACGCAGTATTTT. This rearrangement joins TRBV24-1 to TRBJ2-3; TRBD2 agrees at 9 bases. V was clipped by 2 bases and J by 4 bases; unmatched bases: 9. Germline CDR1 and CDR2: KGHDR and SFDVKD. The CDR3 sequence is 17 residues long.

The chain combines TRBV6-5 with TRBJ2-7; D might be TRBD1 (6 bases). CDR1 is MNHEY, CDR2 SVGAGI, per germline. CDR3 length: 15 residues. Trimming shortened V by 5 bases and J by 0 bases, and 14 bases separated the two germline ends. CDR3: CASSPGGSSSYEQYV. The CDR3 DNA sequence: TGTGCCAGCAGTCCTGGGGGCAGTAGCTCCTACGAGCAGTACGTC.

This rearrangement joins TRBV5-1 to TRBJ2-3; D is ambiguous. Trimming took off 1 base at V and 2 bases at J, with 5 bases between the two ends. The CDR3 is 13 amino acids. Germline V lookup: CDR1 SGHRS, CDR2 YFSETQ. Here the CDR3 reads CASSLQFTDTQYF. As DNA, the CDR3 is TGCGCCAGCAGCTTGCAGTTCACAGATACGCAGTATTTT.

This chain uses TRBV9 with TRBJ2-5, with D perhaps TRBD1 (6 bases). With 0 bases removed from V and 1 base from J, the gap between germline ends came to 10 bases. Germline V lookup: CDR1 SGDLS, CDR2 YYNGEE. The CDR3 is 15 residues long. The CDR3 is CASSVAGTSQETQYF. CDR3 nucleotides: TGTGCCAGCAGCGTAGCCGGGACATCCCAAGAGACCCAGTACTTC.

The chain uses TRBV6-5 and TRBJ2-4, with TRBD2 as a possible D gene (6 bases). Trimming shortened V by 5 bases and J by 6 bases, and 8 bases separated the two germline ends. The CDR3 is made up of 12 amino acids. CDR1 MNHEY and CDR2 SVGAGI come from the germline V gene. The CDR3 bases are TGTGCCAGCAGTCGGGACTTAAACATTCAGTACTTC. Protein sequence: CASSRDLNIQYF.

J is TRBJ2-3 and V is TRBV6-1; D call uncertain. Germline CDR1 is MNHNS and CDR2 is SASEGT. There are 14 residues in the CDR3. Between the trimmed V and J ends, which lost 3 bases and 0 bases, there was a span of 7 bases. CDR3: CASSEPTSTDTQYF. CDR3 sequence (DNA): TGTGCCAGCAGTGAGCCGACTAGCACAGATACGCAGTATTTT.